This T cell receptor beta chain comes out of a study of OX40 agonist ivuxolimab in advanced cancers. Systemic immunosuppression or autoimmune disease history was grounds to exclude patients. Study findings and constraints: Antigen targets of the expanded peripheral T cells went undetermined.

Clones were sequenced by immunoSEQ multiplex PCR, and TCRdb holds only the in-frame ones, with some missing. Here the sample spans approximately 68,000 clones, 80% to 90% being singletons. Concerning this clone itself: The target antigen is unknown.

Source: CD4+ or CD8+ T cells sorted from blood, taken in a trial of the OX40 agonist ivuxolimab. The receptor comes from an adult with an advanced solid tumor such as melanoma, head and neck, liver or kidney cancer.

CDR3 DNA sequence: TGTGCCAGCAGCTCTGACAGGGGGCAGGGCACTGAAGCTTTCTTT. Protein product: CASSSDRGQGTEAFF. The V and J genes are TRBV11-1 and TRBJ1-1; 10 positions agree with TRBD1. Germline V CDR1 and CDR2: SGHAT, FQDESV (reference sequence). CDR3 length: 15 residues. V shed 4 bases and J 4 bases; nucleotides not matched to a gene: 6.